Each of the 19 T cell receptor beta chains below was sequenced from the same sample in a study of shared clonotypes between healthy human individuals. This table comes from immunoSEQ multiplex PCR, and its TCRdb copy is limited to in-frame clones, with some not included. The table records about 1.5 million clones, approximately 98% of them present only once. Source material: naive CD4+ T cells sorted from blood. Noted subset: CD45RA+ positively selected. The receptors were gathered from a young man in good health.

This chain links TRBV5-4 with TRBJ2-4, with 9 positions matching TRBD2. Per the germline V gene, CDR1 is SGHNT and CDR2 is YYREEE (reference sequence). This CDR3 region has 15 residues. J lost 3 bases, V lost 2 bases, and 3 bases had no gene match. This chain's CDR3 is CASSFGTSSKNIQYF. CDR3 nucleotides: TGTGCCAGCAGCTTCGGGACTAGCAGCAAAAACATTCAGTACTTC.

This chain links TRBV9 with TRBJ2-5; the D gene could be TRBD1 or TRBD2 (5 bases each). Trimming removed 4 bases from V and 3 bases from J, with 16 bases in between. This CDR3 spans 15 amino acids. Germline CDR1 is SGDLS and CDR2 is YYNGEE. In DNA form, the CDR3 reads TGTGCCAGCAGCCCGGGGCCCCACTGGGAAGAGACCCAGTACTTC. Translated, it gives CASSPGPHWEETQYF.

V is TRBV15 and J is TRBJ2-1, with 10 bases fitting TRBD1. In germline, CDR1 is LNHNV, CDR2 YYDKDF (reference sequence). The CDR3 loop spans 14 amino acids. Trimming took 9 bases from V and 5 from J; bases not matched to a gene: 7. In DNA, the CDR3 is TGTGCCACTGATCCGGGACAGGGGCACAATGAGCAGTTCTTC. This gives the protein CATDPGQGHNEQFF.

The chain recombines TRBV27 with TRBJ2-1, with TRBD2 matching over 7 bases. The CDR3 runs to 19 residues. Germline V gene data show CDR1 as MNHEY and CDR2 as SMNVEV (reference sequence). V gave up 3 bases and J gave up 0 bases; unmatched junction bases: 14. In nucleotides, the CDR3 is TGTGCCAGCAGTTTCTTTTCGAGCGGGACGGCGAGCTCCTACAATGAGCAGTTCTTC. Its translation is CASSFFSSGTASSYNEQFF.

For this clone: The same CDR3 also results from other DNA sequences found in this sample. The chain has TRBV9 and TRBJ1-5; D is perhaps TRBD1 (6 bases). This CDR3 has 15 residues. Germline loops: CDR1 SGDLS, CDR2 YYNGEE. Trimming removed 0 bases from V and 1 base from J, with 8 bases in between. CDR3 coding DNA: TGTGCCAGCAGCGTAGGGGGGGCGAGCAATCAGCCCCAGCATTTT. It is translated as CASSVGGASNQPQHF.

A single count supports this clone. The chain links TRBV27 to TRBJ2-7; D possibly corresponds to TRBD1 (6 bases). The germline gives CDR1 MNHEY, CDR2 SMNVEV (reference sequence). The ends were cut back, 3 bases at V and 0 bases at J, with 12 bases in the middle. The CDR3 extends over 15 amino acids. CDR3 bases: TGTGCCAGCAGTTTTCAGGGGCGGCTCTCCTACGAGCAGTACTTC. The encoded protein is CASSFQGRLSYEQYF.

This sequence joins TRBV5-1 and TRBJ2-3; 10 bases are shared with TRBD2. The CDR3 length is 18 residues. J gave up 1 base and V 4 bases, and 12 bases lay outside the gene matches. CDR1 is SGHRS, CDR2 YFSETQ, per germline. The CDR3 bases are TGCGCCAGCAGCAAGCATCCTAGCGGGAGCTCTGGCACAGATACGCAGTATTTT. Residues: CASSKHPSGSSGTDTQYF.

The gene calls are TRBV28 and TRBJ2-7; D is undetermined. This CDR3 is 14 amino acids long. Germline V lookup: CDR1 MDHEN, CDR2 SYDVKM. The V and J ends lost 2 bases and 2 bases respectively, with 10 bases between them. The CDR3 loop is CASSLVPRAYEQYF. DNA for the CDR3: TGTGCCAGCAGTTTAGTGCCGCGAGCCTACGAGCAGTACTTC. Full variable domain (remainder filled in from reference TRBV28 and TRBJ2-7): DVKVTQSSRYLVKRTGEKVFLECVQDMDHENMFWYRQDPGLGLRLIYFSYDVKMKEKGDIPEGYSVSREKKERFSLILESASTNQTSMYLCASSLVPRAYEQYFGPGTRLTVT.

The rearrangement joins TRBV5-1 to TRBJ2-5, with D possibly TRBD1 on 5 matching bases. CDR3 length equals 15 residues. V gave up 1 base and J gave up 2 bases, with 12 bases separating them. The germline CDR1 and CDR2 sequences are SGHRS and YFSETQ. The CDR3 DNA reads TGCGCCAGCAGCTTGACTACAGGATTTCAAGAGACCCAGTACTTC. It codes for CASSLTTGFQETQYF.

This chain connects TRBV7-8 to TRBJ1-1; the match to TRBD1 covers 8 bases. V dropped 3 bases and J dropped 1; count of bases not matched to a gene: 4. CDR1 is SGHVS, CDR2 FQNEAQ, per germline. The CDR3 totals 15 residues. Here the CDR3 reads CASSLSGQGNTEAFF. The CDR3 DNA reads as TGTGCCAGCAGCTTGTCCGGACAGGGGAACACTGAAGCTTTCTTT.

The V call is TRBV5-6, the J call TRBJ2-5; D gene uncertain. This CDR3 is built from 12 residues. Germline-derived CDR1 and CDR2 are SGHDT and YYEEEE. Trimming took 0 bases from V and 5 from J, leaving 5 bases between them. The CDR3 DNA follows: TGTGCCAGCAGCTTGGCCTATGAGACCCAGTACTTC. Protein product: CASSLAYETQYF.

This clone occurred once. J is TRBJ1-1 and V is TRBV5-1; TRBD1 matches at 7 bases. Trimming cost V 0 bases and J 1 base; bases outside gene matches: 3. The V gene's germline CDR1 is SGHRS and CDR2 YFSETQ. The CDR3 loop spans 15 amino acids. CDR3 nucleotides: TGCGCCAGCAGCTTGGAATCAGGGGGGAACACTGAAGCTTTCTTT. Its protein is CASSLESGGNTEAFF. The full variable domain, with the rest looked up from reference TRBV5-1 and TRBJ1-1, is KAGVTQTPRYLIKTRGQQVTLSCSPISGHRSVSWYQQTPGQGLQFLFEYFSETQRNKGNFPGRFSGRQFSNSRSEMNVSTLELGDSALYLCASSLESGGNTEAFFGQGTRLTVV.

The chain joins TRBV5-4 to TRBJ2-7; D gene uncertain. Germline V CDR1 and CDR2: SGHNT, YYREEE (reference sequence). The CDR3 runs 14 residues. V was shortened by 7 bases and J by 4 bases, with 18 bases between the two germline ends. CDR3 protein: CASSRSGGAYEQYF. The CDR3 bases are TGTGCCAGCTCTAGAAGTGGCGGTGCGTACGAGCAGTACTTC.

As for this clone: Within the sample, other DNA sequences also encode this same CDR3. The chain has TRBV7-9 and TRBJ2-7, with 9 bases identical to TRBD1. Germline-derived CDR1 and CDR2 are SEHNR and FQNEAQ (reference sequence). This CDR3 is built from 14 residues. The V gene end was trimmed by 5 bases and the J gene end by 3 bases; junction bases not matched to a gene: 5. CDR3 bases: TGTGCCAGCAGCCCGGGACAGGGTGACTACGAGCAGTACTTC. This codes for CASSPGQGDYEQYF.

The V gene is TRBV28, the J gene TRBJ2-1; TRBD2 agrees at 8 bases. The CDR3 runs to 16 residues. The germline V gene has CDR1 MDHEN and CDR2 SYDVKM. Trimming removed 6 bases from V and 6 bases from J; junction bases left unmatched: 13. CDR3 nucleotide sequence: TGTGCCAGCAGACCTACTAGCGGAAGGGTATTCAATGAGCAGTTCTTC. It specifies CASRPTSGRVFNEQFF.

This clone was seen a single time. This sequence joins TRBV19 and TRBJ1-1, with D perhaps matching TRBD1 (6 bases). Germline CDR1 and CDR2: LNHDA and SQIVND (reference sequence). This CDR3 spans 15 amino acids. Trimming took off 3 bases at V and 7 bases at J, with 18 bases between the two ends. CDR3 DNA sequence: TGTGCCAGTAGTATTACCCTGGACAGAGTCAATGAAGCTTTCTTT. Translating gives CASSITLDRVNEAFF. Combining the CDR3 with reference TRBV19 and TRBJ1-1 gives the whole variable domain DGGITQSPKYLFRKEGQNVTLSCEQNLNHDAMYWYRQDPGQGLRLIYYSQIVNDFQKGDIAEGYSVSREKKESFPLTVTSAQKNPTAFYLCASSITLDRVNEAFFGQGTRLTVV.

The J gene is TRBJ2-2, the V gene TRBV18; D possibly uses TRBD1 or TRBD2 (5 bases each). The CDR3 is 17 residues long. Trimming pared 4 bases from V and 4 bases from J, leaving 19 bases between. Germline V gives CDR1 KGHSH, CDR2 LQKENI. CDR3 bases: TGTGCCAGCTCACTACTTGATGGGGGAACTCGCACCGGGGAGCTGTTTTTT. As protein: CASSLLDGGTRTGELFF.

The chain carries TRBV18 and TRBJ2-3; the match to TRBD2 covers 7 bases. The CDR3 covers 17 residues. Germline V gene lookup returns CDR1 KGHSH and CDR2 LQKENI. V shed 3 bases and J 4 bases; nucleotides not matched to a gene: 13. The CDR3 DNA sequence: TGTGCCAGCTCACCTCTCTCCGGGAGGCTGGGGTCAGATACGCAGTATTTT. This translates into CASSPLSGRLGSDTQYF.

The CDR3 spells CASSQAGTGSGSTDTQYF. CDR3 DNA sequence: TGTGCCAGCAGCCAAGCCGGGACTGGGTCCGGAAGCACAGATACGCAGTATTTT. The gene calls are TRBV4-2 and TRBJ2-3; D possibly corresponds to TRBD2 (6 bases). The CDR3 covers 18 residues. Looked up from germline, CDR1 is LGHNA and CDR2 is YNFKEQ. Trimming took off 1 base at V and 0 bases at J, with 17 bases between the two ends.